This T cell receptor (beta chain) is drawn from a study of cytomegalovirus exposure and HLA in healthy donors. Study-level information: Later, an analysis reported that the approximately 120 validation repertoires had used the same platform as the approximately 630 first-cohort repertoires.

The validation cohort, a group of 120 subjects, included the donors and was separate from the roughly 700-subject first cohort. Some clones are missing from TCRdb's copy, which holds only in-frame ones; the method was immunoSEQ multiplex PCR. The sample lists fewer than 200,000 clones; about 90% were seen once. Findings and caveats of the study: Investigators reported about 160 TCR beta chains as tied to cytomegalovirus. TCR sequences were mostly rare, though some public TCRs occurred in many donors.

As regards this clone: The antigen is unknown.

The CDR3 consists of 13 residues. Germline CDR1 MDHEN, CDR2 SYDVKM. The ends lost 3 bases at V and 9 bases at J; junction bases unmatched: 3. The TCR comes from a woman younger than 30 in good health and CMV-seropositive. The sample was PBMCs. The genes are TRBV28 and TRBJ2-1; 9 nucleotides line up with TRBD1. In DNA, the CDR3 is TGTGCCAGCAGTTTGGGGACAGGGCTTGAGCAGTTCTTC. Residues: CASSLGTGLEQFF.